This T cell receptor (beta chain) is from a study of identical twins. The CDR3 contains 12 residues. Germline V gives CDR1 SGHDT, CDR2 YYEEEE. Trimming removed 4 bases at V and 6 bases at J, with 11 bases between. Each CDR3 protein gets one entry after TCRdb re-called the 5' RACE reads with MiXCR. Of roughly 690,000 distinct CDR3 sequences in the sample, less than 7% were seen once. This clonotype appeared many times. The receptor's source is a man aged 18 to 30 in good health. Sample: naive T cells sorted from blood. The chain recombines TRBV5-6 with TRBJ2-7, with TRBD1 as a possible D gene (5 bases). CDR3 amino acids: CASSLRQLEQYF. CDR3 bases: TGTGCCAGCAGCCTTAGACAGCTCGAGCAGTACTTC.